Listed below are T cell receptor beta chains from one sample, sequenced in a study of identical twins. From the 5' RACE reads, TCRdb called clonotypes with MiXCR, one entry per CDR3 protein. Here the sample spans 280,000 or so distinct CDR3 sequences, 6.5% to 9.5% being singletons. These data were also filed under a second study, of yellow fever vaccine responses in identical twins.

The sample taken for sequencing was memory (CD45RO+) T cells sorted from blood. The receptor set was obtained from a woman aged 18-35 years in good health. Each CDR3 is given with its conserved first and last residue. The D gene is left open where the match is weak. Some rows mark clone size as missing; the rest say once, few, many or name a class of expanded clone.

few,TRBV9,TRBJ2-7,TRBD2,TGTGCCAGCAGCGCACGGGGGGGCCCCTACGAGCAGTACTTC,CASSARGGPYEQYF
NA,TRBV5-6,TRBJ2-1,NA,TGTGCCAGCAGCTTGGGGGATGGGTACAATGAGCAGTTCTTC,CASSLGDGYNEQFF
NA,TRBV4-1,TRBJ2-5,NA,TGCGCCAGCAGCCAAGCCCCGGGAGAGACCCAGTACTTC,CASSQAPGETQYF
NA,TRBV29-1,TRBJ1-3,NA,TGCAGCGTTCGGGACGCTGGAAACACCATATATTTT,CSVRDAGNTIYF
many,TRBV4-2,TRBJ2-3,TRBD2,TGTGCCAGCAGCCAAGGGACTAGCGTAGATACGCAGTATTTT,CASSQGTSVDTQYF
few,TRBV3-1,TRBJ1-5,TRBD1,TGTGCCAGCAGCCAAGCCCCCGGGACAGGGAGGCCCCAGCATTTT,CASSQAPGTGRPQHF
many,TRBV6-2/TRBV6-3,TRBJ2-5,TRBD2,TGTGCCAGCAGGGCTAAGCGGGGGCCAACAGAGACCCAGTACTTC,CASRAKRGPTETQYF
NA,TRBV4-1,TRBJ2-3,TRBD2,TGCGCCAGCAGCCAAGATAGCGGGGGGTTCACAGATACGCAGTATTTT,CASSQDSGGFTDTQYF
NA,TRBV27,TRBJ2-5,TRBD2,TGTGCCAGCAGTTTATTCAGCTCGGGAGGGCCTAAAGAGACCCAGTACTTC,CASSLFSSGGPKETQYF
NA,TRBV11-1,TRBJ2-7,NA,TGTGCCAGCAGCTTATGGGGACAAAACGAGCAGTACTTC,CASSLWGQNEQYF
few,TRBV20-1,TRBJ2-1,TRBD2,TGCAGTGCTCCTAGCGGAGGCTACAATGAGCAGTTCTTC,CSAPSGGYNEQFF
few,TRBV6-1,TRBJ2-3,TRBD2,TGTGCCAGTTTAGCGGGGGCCCACACAGATACGCAGTATTTT,CASLAGAHTDTQYF
many,TRBV25-1,TRBJ2-1,TRBD2,TGTGCCAGCAGTTCCTTAGCGGGAGGACTCGAGCAGTTCTTC,CASSSLAGGLEQFF
many,TRBV5-1,TRBJ2-3,NA,TGCGCCAGCGCCCCAAGCGGGAGCACAGATACGCAGTATTTT,CASAPSGSTDTQYF
NA,TRBV20-1,TRBJ2-3,TRBD2,TGCAGTGCTCTTAGCGGGTACACAGATACGCAGTATTTT,CSALSGYTDTQYF
NA,TRBV7-2,TRBJ2-5,TRBD2,TGTGCCAGCAGCTACCGCGGGGGGGTAGAGACCCAGTACTTC,CASSYRGGVETQYF
NA,TRBV7-8,TRBJ2-1,TRBD2,TGTGCCAGCAGACTAGTGGGCGCTAGCGGGGTCAATGAGCAGTTCTTC,CASRLVGASGVNEQFF
many,TRBV7-9,TRBJ2-1,NA,TGTGCCAGCGATAGGGGAGGTATGGGATACAATGAGCAGTTCTTC,CASDRGGMGYNEQFF
few,TRBV10-3,TRBJ2-7,TRBD2,TGTGCCATCTCTGAACTAGCGGGAACCTACGAGCAGTACTTC,CAISELAGTYEQYF
many,TRBV5-5,TRBJ2-7,NA,TGTGCCAGCAGCTTGCCAGGGTCGCTTTCCTACGAGCAGTACTTC,CASSLPGSLSYEQYF
few,TRBV6-2/TRBV6-3,TRBJ2-5,NA,TGTGCCAGCAGTTACCGAAGATTTGGGAAGGGGGAGACCCAGTACTTC,CASSYRRFGKGETQYF
few,TRBV11-3,TRBJ2-1,NA,TGTGCCAGCAGCTTTGGACGGAAAACCTACAATGAGCAGTTCTTC,CASSFGRKTYNEQFF
many,TRBV24-1,TRBJ2-7,TRBD2,TGTGCCACCAGTGCAAGAGGGACTAGCGGATACTACGAGCAGTACTTC,CATSARGTSGYYEQYF
NA,TRBV6-6,TRBJ1-1,NA,TGTGCCAGCGGGATCGGCGATACAGCTTTCTTT,CASGIGDTAFF
many,TRBV7-2,TRBJ2-2,NA,TGTGCCAGCACCAAAAGCAGGAACACCGGGGAGCTGTTTTTT,CASTKSRNTGELFF
few,TRBV12-3/TRBV12-4,TRBJ2-2,NA,TGTGCCAGCAAAAGGACTCCTCAGGGGGGTCTGTTTTTT,CASKRTPQGGLFF
few,TRBV5-1,TRBJ2-1,TRBD1,TGCGCCAGCAGCCCGGGACAGGTCTACAATGAGCAGTTCTTC,CASSPGQVYNEQFF
many,TRBV3-1,TRBJ2-3,TRBD2,TGTGCCAGCAGCCCTAGCGGGAGAGACACAGATACGCAGTATTTT,CASSPSGRDTDTQYF
many,TRBV20-1,TRBJ2-5,TRBD2,TGCAGTGCTAGACCCCAGGGACTAGCGGGAGCAAAAAGAGAGACCCAGTACTTC,CSARPQGLAGAKRETQYF
many,TRBV12-3/TRBV12-4,TRBJ1-2,NA,TGTGCCAGCAGTCTCGGGACGGACCTTGGCTACACCTTC,CASSLGTDLGYTF
NA,TRBV10-3,TRBJ2-7,NA,TGTGCCATCAGTGACCAAACAGGTCCCTGGGGTTACGAGCAGTACTTC,CAISDQTGPWGYEQYF
NA,TRBV20-1,TRBJ2-1,NA,TGCAGTGCTAGAGTCCCTACCACCCCCTACAATGAGCAGTTCTTC,CSARVPTTPYNEQFF
NA,TRBV7-2,TRBJ1-6,NA,TGTGCCAGCAGCGTATCACTAAAGGGGTATTCACGGCATTCACCCCTCCACTTT,CASSVSLKGYSRHSPLHF
NA,TRBV14,TRBJ2-2,NA,TGTGCCAGCAGCCACCCTCTTAACACCGGGGAGCTGTTTTTT,CASSHPLNTGELFF
many,TRBV12-3/TRBV12-4,TRBJ2-1,NA,TGTGCCAGCAGACCAGCCGCAGCTGGTGAGCAGTTCTTC,CASRPAAAGEQFF
many,TRBV16,TRBJ1-2,NA,TGTGCCAGCAGCCCAGCCCGAGGGTCTAACTATGGCTACACCTTC,CASSPARGSNYGYTF
NA,TRBV15,TRBJ1-1,NA,TGTGCCACCAGCAGAGATGCGGACGCCTTCACTGAAGCTTTCTTT,CATSRDADAFTEAFF
NA,TRBV6-1,TRBJ1-1,NA,TGTGCCAGCAGTATAACCACTGAAGCTTTCTTT,CASSITTEAFF
few,TRBV3-1,TRBJ2-1,TRBD1,TGTGCCAGCAGCCAAGGCCGGGACAGGGGCCCCCCCTACAATGAGCAGTTCTTC,CASSQGRDRGPPYNEQFF
few,TRBV13,TRBJ2-3,NA,TGTGCCAGCAGCACCCTTAGCGGCTCTAGCACAGATACGCAGTATTTT,CASSTLSGSSTDTQYF
NA,TRBV7-7,TRBJ2-1,NA,TGTGCCAGCAGCTCGGGACCTCCGCGGGATGAGCAGTTCTTC,CASSSGPPRDEQFF
few,TRBV6-1,TRBJ2-3,NA,TGTGCCAGCAGTGAATTTCAGGGAACCTTAGGGACGCAGTATTTT,CASSEFQGTLGTQYF
NA,TRBV19,TRBJ2-1,NA,TGTGCCAGTAGCGGAGGGGTGGGAACGAACAATGAGCAGTTCTTC,CASSGGVGTNNEQFF
few,TRBV11-2,TRBJ2-1,TRBD2,TGTGCCAGCAGCTTAGGGGCGGGAGGGACCAATGAGCAGTTCTTC,CASSLGAGGTNEQFF
NA,TRBV27,TRBJ1-2,TRBD1,TGTGCCAGCAGTTTTCTTGGCAGGGGGATAGAAGGCTACACCTTC,CASSFLGRGIEGYTF
many,TRBV6-1,TRBJ2-1,TRBD2,TGTGCCAGCAGATCAGCAGGACTAGCGGGAATTGGGGAGCAGTTCTTC,CASRSAGLAGIGEQFF
NA,TRBV6-1,TRBJ2-7,NA,TGTGCCAGCAGTGAAGCGGGTTTCTTGAGGGAGCAGTACTTC,CASSEAGFLREQYF
many,TRBV10-3,TRBJ1-1,TRBD1,TGTGCCATCAGCCCGAAGGGACAGGGTGTTTTTGACACTGAAGCTTTCTTT,CAISPKGQGVFDTEAFF
NA,TRBV20-1,TRBJ1-5,TRBD1,TGCAGTGCTATGGACAGGGTTGGCAATCAGCCCCAGCATTTT,CSAMDRVGNQPQHF
NA,TRBV5-1,TRBJ2-5,NA,TGCGCCAGCAGCAAATCCGGACAGATTTCCCAAGAGACCCAGTACTTC,CASSKSGQISQETQYF
few,TRBV18,TRBJ1-4,NA,TGTGCCAGCTCAGCCTTCGTCCCCAATAATGAAAAACTGTTTTTT,CASSAFVPNNEKLFF
NA,TRBV28,TRBJ2-4,TRBD1,TGTGCCAGCAGACCTACACCAGGGACAGGGGCCCGGGGGGGAAACATTCAGTACTTC,CASRPTPGTGARGGNIQYF
NA,TRBV21-1,TRBJ2-1,NA,TGTGCCAGCAGCAAAGTATTCGGAGCGGGGGGGGGTTACAATGAGCAGTTCTTC,CASSKVFGAGGGYNEQFF
many,TRBV24-1,TRBJ2-5,NA,TGTGCCACCAGATTGGGCCACGGGGAGACCCAGTACTTC,CATRLGHGETQYF
NA,TRBV7-9,TRBJ1-6,TRBD1,TGTGCCAGCAGCGAACCCGGGACAGGGGATAATTCACCCCTCCACTTT,CASSEPGTGDNSPLHF